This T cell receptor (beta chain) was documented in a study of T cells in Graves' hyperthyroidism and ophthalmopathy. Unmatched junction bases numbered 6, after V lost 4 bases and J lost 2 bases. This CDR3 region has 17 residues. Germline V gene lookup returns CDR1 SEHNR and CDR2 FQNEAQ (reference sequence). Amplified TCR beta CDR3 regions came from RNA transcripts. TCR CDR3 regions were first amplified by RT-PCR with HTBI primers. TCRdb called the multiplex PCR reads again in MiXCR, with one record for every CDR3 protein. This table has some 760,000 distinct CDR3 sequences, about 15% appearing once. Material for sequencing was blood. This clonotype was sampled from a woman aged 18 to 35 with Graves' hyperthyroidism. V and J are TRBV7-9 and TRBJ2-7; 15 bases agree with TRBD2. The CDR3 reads CASSWGLAGGRPYEQYF. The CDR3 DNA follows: TGTGCCAGCAGCTGGGGACTAGCGGGAGGTCGGCCCTACGAGCAGTACTTC.